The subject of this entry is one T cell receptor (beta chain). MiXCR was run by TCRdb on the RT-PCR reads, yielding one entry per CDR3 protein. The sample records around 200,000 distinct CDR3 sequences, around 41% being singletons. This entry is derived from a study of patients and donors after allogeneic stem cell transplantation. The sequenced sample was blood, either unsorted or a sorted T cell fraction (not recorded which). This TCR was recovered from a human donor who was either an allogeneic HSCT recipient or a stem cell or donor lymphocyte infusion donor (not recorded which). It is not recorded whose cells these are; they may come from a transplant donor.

CDR3 coding DNA: TGTGCCAGCGGGGGACAGGCAGATACGCAGTATTTT. It yields the protein CASGGQADTQYF. The chain has TRBV2 and TRBJ2-3, with 8 bases aligning to TRBD1. Germline CDR1 is SNHLY and CDR2 is FYNNEI. The CDR3 runs to 12 residues. V dropped 8 bases and J dropped 4; count of bases not matched to a gene: 2.